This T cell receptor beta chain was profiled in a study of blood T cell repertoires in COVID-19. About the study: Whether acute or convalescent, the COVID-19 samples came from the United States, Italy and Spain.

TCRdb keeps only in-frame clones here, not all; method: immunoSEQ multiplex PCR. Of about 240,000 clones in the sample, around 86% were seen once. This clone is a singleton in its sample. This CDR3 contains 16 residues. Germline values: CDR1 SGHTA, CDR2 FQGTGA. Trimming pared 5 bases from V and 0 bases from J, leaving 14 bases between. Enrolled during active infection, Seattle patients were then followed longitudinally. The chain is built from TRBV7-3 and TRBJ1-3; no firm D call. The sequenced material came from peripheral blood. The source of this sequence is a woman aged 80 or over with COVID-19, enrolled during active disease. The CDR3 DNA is TGTGCCAGCAGCCGCGGCAGACCTTCCTCTGGAAACACCATATATTTT. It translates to CASSRGRPSSGNTIYF. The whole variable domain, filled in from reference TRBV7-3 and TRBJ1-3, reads GAGVSQTPSNKVTEKGKYVELRCDPISGHTALYWYRQSLGQGPEFLIYFQGTGAADDSGLPNDRFFAVRPEGSVSTLKIQRTERGDSAVYLCASSRGRPSSGNTIYFGEGSWLTVV.